Following are 31 T cell receptor beta chains from one sample sequenced in a study of shared clonotypes between healthy human individuals. This table comes from immunoSEQ multiplex PCR, and its TCRdb copy is limited to in-frame clones, with some not included. The sample holds 2 million to 3 million clones, 90% to 95% seen once. Material for sequencing was naive CD4+ T cells from PBMCs. Specified subset: CD45RA+ positively selected. These TCRs come from a man younger than 35 in good health. Some clones in this sample may be carry-over from other donors' samples.

The chain is built from TRBV5-1 and TRBJ1-2, with D unclear. The V gene lost 4 bases and the J gene lost 7 bases, with 17 bases spanning the gap. Germline lookup yields CDR1 SGHRS and CDR2 YFSETQ. This CDR3 has 14 amino acids. The CDR3 sequence is CASSLGVTKGGYTF. The CDR3 DNA sequence: TGCGCCAGCAGCCTCGGGGTCACAAAGGGTGGCTACACCTTC.

With regard to this clone: Other DNA sequences in the sample encode the same CDR3. The rearrangement links TRBV28 to TRBJ1-5; D is uncertain. This CDR3 comprises 12 residues. V was pared by 0 bases and J by 6 bases, with 3 bases between. Germline CDR1 MDHEN, CDR2 SYDVKM. CDR3 amino acids: CASSLWAQPQHF. The CDR3 DNA reads TGTGCCAGCAGTTTATGGGCTCAGCCCCAGCATTTT.

V and J are TRBV7-9 and TRBJ1-3; no definite D call. The ends were cut back, 0 bases at V and 4 bases at J, with 10 bases in the middle. The CDR3 consists of 15 residues. CDR1 is SEHNR and CDR2 is FQNEAQ in the germline V gene (reference sequence). The CDR3 loop is CASSLARSWGNTIYF. As DNA, the CDR3 is TGTGCCAGCAGCTTAGCGCGTAGTTGGGGAAACACCATATATTTT.

With respect to this clone: This same CDR3 is encoded by further DNA sequences in the sample. This chain links TRBV6-6 with TRBJ2-7; D not certain. Germline values: CDR1 MNHNY, CDR2 SVGAGI (reference sequence). The CDR3 loop spans 14 amino acids. Deletions cut 0 bases from V and 1 base from J, with 7 bases between. The CDR3 DNA reads as TGTGCCAGCAGTTACTCGAGAACTTCCTACGAGCAGTACTTC. Protein product: CASSYSRTSYEQYF.

The V call is TRBV11-3, the J call TRBJ2-5, with 8 bases identical to TRBD2. The germline V gene encodes CDR1 SGHNT and CDR2 YENEEA. The length of the CDR3 is 17 residues. With 2 bases clipped from V and 1 base from J, the junction kept 9 bases outside the gene matches. The CDR3 region has the DNA TGTGCCAGCAGCTTAACTGCGGCTAGCGGGCCCCAAGAGACCCAGTACTTC. This sequence encodes CASSLTAASGPQETQYF.

V gene TRBV7-2 combines with J gene TRBJ2-1; 12 bases align to TRBD2. J lost 9 bases, V lost 5 bases, and 11 bases had no gene match. The CDR3 consists of 16 residues. Germline lookup yields CDR1 SGHTA and CDR2 FQGNSA. The CDR3: CASSTQAGLAGLEQFF. In nucleotides, the CDR3 is TGTGCCAGCAGCACCCAGGCGGGACTAGCGGGCCTTGAGCAGTTCTTC. The whole variable domain, remainder taken from reference TRBV7-2 and TRBJ2-1, is GAGVSQSPSNKVTEKGKDVELRCDPISGHTALYWYRQSLGQGLEFLIYFQGNSAPDKSGLPSDRFSAERTGGSVSTLTIQRTQQEDSAVYLCASSTQAGLAGLEQFFGPGTRLTVL.

The chain recombines TRBV16 with TRBJ1-2; perhaps TRBD1 as D (6 bases). Germline CDR1 is KGHSY and CDR2 is FQNENV. The CDR3 covers 14 residues. Trimming stripped 2 bases from V and 4 bases from J, with 11 bases between. CDR3 DNA sequence: TGTGCCAGCAGCCAACGGACAGTCGGCTATGGCTACACCTTC. It codes for CASSQRTVGYGYTF.

The rearrangement joins TRBV5-1 to TRBJ2-2; unclear D gene. Germline V CDR1 and CDR2: SGHRS, YFSETQ. The CDR3 sequence is 12 residues long. Trimming stripped 7 bases from V and 3 bases from J, with 7 bases between. The DNA of the CDR3 is TGCGCCAGCGCCTTCGACACCGGGGAGCTGTTTTTT. Translating gives CASAFDTGELFF.

The CDR3 nucleotides read TGTGCCAGCAGCTTAGTTGGTAGGACCGTCCCCTACGAGCAGTACTTC. Translation: CASSLVGRTVPYEQYF. The V gene is TRBV7-8, the J gene TRBJ2-7; D not resolved. Germline-derived CDR1 and CDR2 are SGHVS and FQNEAQ. The CDR3 is 16 residues long. The V gene lost 1 base and the J gene lost 2 bases, with 15 bases spanning the gap.

This clone was picked up one time. The chain links TRBV25-1 to TRBJ1-2; TRBD1 aligns across 9 bases. Germline CDR1 MGHDK, CDR2 SYGVNS. The V segment lost 8 bases and the J segment 7 bases; nucleotides outside the gene matches: 5. This CDR3 spans 12 amino acids. The CDR3 protein is CASGGQGFGYTF. The CDR3 nucleotides are TGTGCCAGCGGGGGACAGGGCTTTGGCTACACCTTC.

The chain is built from TRBV7-2 and TRBJ2-5; no clear D gene. Per germline, CDR1 SGHTA and CDR2 FQGNSA. There are 12 residues in the CDR3. Trimming shortened V by 6 bases and J by 5 bases, and 10 bases separated the two germline ends. CDR3 residues: CASRPDGETQYF. Here the CDR3 DNA reads TGTGCCAGCAGACCGGACGGGGAGACCCAGTACTTC.

V and J are TRBV28 and TRBJ2-3, with a possible D match to TRBD2 (7 bases). V lost 5 bases to trimming and J lost 4 bases, with 16 bases between them. The CDR3 sequence is 15 residues long. CDR1 MDHEN and CDR2 SYDVKM come from the germline V gene. The CDR3: CASSPARGGADTQYF. CDR3 in DNA: TGTGCCAGCAGTCCTGCTAGGGGGGGAGCAGATACGCAGTATTTT.

The V and J genes are TRBV5-1 and TRBJ2-6; 7 bases fit TRBD1. V shed 4 bases and J 0 bases; nucleotides not matched to a gene: 7. The CDR3 is 17 amino acids. The germline gives CDR1 SGHRS, CDR2 YFSETQ. Here the CDR3 reads CASSRGQLLSGANVLTF. In nucleotides, the CDR3 is TGCGCCAGCAGCCGGGGACAGCTCCTCTCTGGGGCCAACGTCCTGACTTTC.

This clone appeared a few times. The rearrangement joins TRBV2 to TRBJ1-5; D is ambiguous. This CDR3 region has 14 residues. Trimming shortened V by 3 bases and J by 5 bases, and 11 bases separated the two germline ends. The germline gives CDR1 SNHLY, CDR2 FYNNEI. Here the CDR3 reads CASSEAGLDQPQHF. The CDR3, as DNA: TGTGCCAGCAGTGAGGCAGGTCTTGATCAGCCCCAGCATTTT.

This clone has only one observation. CDR3 nucleotide sequence: TGTGCCAGCAGCGCGCGGGACGCGGGAGATACGCAGTATTTT. This gives the protein CASSARDAGDTQYF. V and J are TRBV9 and TRBJ2-3; the D gene is possibly TRBD2 (6 bases). Trimming removed 3 bases from V and 5 bases from J, with 13 bases in between. This CDR3 contains 14 residues. Germline CDR1 SGDLS, CDR2 YYNGEE.

The chain recombines TRBV21-1 with TRBJ1-5; TRBD1 is the table's D call, not checked against the DNA. TRBV21-1 is a documented pseudogene. There are 16 residues in the CDR3. The CDR3 here is CASSSPGHRYNQPQHF. The CDR3 DNA follows: TGTGCCAGCAGCTCCCCGGGACATAGGTACAATCAGCCCCAGCATTTT.

This rearrangement joins TRBV7-3 to TRBJ2-1, with 12 bases identical to TRBD1. V was clipped by 5 bases and J by 8 bases; unmatched bases: 7. This CDR3 has 15 residues. Germline CDR1 and CDR2: SGHTA and FQGTGA. CDR3 in DNA: TGTGCCAGCAGCCCCCGGGACAGGGGGCTTTATGAGCAGTTCTTC. This translates into CASSPRDRGLYEQFF.

This rearrangement joins TRBV28 to TRBJ1-6; unclear D gene. The CDR3 is 14 amino acids. The germline V and J ends were trimmed by 3 bases and 6 bases, with 9 bases remaining between them. CDR1 and CDR2 (germline): MDHEN, SYDVKM. CDR3 residues: CASSFEGSNSPLHF. The DNA for the CDR3 is TGTGCCAGCAGTTTTGAGGGAAGTAATTCACCCCTCCACTTT.

This chain connects TRBV2 to TRBJ2-7; tentatively, D is TRBD1 (6 bases). The CDR3 spans 17 residues. Trimming pared 3 bases from V and 3 bases from J, leaving 21 bases between. Looked up from germline, CDR1 is SNHLY and CDR2 is FYNNEI. The CDR3 coding sequence is TGTGCCAGCAGTGAGGGGGCATTCCGGGAACTAGGCTACGAGCAGTACTTC. As protein: CASSEGAFRELGYEQYF.

V usage is TRBV28 and J usage is TRBJ1-4, with D perhaps TRBD1 (5 bases). The V end lost 4 bases, the J end lost 8 bases, and 20 bases lay between the germline ends. The CDR3 is 16 amino acids. Germline-derived CDR1 and CDR2 are MDHEN and SYDVKM. For the CDR3, the DNA is TGTGCCAGCAGTTACAATCTTAGGGACGGCGGGGAAAAACTGTTTTTT. It codes for CASSYNLRDGGEKLFF. Supplemented by reference TRBV28 and TRBJ1-4, the full variable domain reads DVKVTQSSRYLVKRTGEKVFLECVQDMDHENMFWYRQDPGLGLRLIYFSYDVKMKEKGDIPEGYSVSREKKERFSLILESASTNQTSMYLCASSYNLRDGGEKLFFGSGTQLSVL.

This chain links TRBV6-6 with TRBJ2-7, with TRBD1 matching 11 bases. The CDR3 loop spans 15 amino acids. With V trimmed by 8 bases and J by 2 bases, 8 bases remained unmatched. Germline lookup yields CDR1 MNHNY and CDR2 SVGAGI (reference sequence). The CDR3 reads CASGMGGQGAYEQYF. The CDR3 region has the DNA TGTGCCAGCGGGATGGGGGGACAGGGGGCCTACGAGCAGTACTTC.

The chain couples TRBV30 to TRBJ2-2, with D hard to call. CDR1 is GTSNPN and CDR2 is SVGIG in the germline V gene (reference sequence). The V end was cut by 1 base, the J end by 5 bases, with 17 bases between. This CDR3 contains 16 residues. This CDR3 reads CAWSALLGRGTGELFF. DNA for the CDR3: TGTGCCTGGAGTGCCTTGTTAGGGCGCGGTACCGGGGAGCTGTTTTTT.

In the case of this clone: In the same sample, other DNA sequences code for this CDR3. The chain has TRBV6-5 and TRBJ1-2, with 10 bases aligning to TRBD1. The CDR3 contains 15 residues. CDR1 and CDR2 (germline): MNHEY, SVGAGI. The V gene end was trimmed by 2 bases and the J gene end by 1 base; junction bases not matched to a gene: 1. CDR3 nucleotides: TGTGCCAGCAGTTACCGGGACAGGGGTAACTATGGCTACACCTTC. Protein: CASSYRDRGNYGYTF.

The rearrangement uses TRBV7-9 and TRBJ1-6; weak D call: TRBD1 (5 bases). The CDR3 is made up of 14 amino acids. Germline V gene lookup returns CDR1 SEHNR and CDR2 FQNEAQ (reference sequence). V lost 2 bases, J lost 14 bases, and 16 bases lay in between. Here the CDR3 DNA reads TGTGCCAGCAGCTTATCTTCAGGGCTGGCCGCCCTCCACTTT. This translates into CASSLSSGLAALHF. Drawing the rest from reference TRBV7-9 and TRBJ1-6, the complete variable domain is DTGVSQNPRHKITKRGQNVTFRCDPISEHNRLYWYRQTLGQGPEFLTYFQNEAQLEKSRLLSDRFSAERPKGSFSTLEIQRTEQGDSAMYLCASSLSSGLAALHFGNGTRLTVT.

The chain links TRBV10-3 to TRBJ2-2; the D gene is possibly TRBD2 (5 bases). V was shortened by 3 bases and J by 7 bases, with 24 bases between the two germline ends. Per germline, CDR1 ENHRY and CDR2 SYGVKD. The CDR3 is 18 amino acids. Here the CDR3 DNA reads TGTGCCATCAGTGACAAATATAGTCGGGAACTTAAGAGCGGGGAGCTGTTTTTT. It encodes CAISDKYSRELKSGELFF.

J is TRBJ2-1 and V is TRBV28, with TRBD2 as a possible D gene (6 bases). V shed 7 bases and J shed 5 bases, with 18 bases lying between them. Germline CDR1 reads MDHEN; CDR2 reads SYDVKM. This CDR3 region has 15 residues. The DNA for the CDR3 is TGTGCCAGCACCTCTACTGGGAGGAGAAACAATGAGCAGTTCTTC. This translates into CASTSTGRRNNEQFF.

This chain links TRBV10-1 with TRBJ2-1; 16 bases agree with TRBD2. This CDR3 is built from 20 residues. CDR1 and CDR2 (germline): WNHNN, SYGVQD (reference sequence). Trimming at V came to 5 bases and at J to 9 bases, leaving 19 bases not matched to a gene. CDR3 protein: CASSNNPGLAGGPKLGEQFF. DNA of the CDR3: TGCGCCAGCAGTAACAACCCGGGACTAGCGGGAGGGCCGAAATTGGGTGAGCAGTTCTTC.

The chain is built from TRBV30 and TRBJ1-6; 7 bases are shared with TRBD1. Germline loops: CDR1 GTSNPN, CDR2 SVGIG (reference sequence). Losses at the gene ends were 2 bases for V and 11 bases for J; bases not matched to a gene: 6. This CDR3 spans 13 amino acids. In nucleotides, the CDR3 is TGTGCCTGGAGTTCGACAGGGTCTCCACCCCTCCACTTT. It codes for CAWSSTGSPPLHF.

As DNA, the CDR3 is TGTGCCAGCAGCCACCACGGGCCTGGCTACACCTTC. Its translation is CASSHHGPGYTF. The rearrangement joins TRBV11-2 to TRBJ1-2; D unclear. The CDR3 consists of 12 residues. The ends were cut back, 5 bases at V and 7 bases at J, with 11 bases in the middle. From germline, CDR1 is SGHAT and CDR2 FQNNGV.

V is TRBV10-1 and J is TRBJ2-2; D tentatively fits TRBD1 or TRBD2 (5 bases each). Germline V gene sequence: CDR1 WNHNN, CDR2 SYGVQD (reference sequence). The ends were cut back, 6 bases at V and 6 bases at J, with 11 bases in the middle. The CDR3 runs 13 residues. This CDR3 reads CASRAGTAGELFF. CDR3 DNA sequence: TGCGCCAGCAGAGCCGGGACCGCCGGGGAGCTGTTTTTT.

This chain links TRBV6-1 with TRBJ2-2; 9 nucleotides align to TRBD1. The CDR3 has 15 amino acids. Germline trimming cut 6 bases from V and 3 bases from J; bases unmatched to any gene: 5. Germline CDR1 MNHNS, CDR2 SASEGT. The CDR3 region has the DNA TGTGCCAGCAGGGGACAGGGACGGGACACCGGGGAGCTGTTTTTT. Translated, it gives CASRGQGRDTGELFF.